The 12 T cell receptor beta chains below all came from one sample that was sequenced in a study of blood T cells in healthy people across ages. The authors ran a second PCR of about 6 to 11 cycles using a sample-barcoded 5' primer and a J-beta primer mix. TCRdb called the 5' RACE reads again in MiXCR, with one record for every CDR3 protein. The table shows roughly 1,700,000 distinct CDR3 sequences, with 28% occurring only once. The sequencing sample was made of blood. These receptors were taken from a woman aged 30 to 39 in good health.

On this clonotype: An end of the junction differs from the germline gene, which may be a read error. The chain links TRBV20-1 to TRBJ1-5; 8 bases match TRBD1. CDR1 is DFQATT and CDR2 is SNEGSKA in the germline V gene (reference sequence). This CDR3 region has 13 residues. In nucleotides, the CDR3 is TGCAGTGCTCGAGCAGGGGGCAGTCAGCCCCGGCATTTT. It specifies CSARAGGSQPRHF.

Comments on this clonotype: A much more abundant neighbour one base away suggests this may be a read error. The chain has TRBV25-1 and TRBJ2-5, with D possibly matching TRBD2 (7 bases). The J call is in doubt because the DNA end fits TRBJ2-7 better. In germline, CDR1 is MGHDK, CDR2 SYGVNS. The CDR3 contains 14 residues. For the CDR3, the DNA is TGTGCCAACAGTGACTGGGGGGGCACTGGCGAGCAGTACTTC. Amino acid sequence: CANSDWGGTGEQYF.

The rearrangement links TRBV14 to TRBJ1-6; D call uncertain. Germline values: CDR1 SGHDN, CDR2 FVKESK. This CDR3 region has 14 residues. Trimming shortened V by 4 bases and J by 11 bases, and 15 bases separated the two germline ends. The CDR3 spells CASSLGPHGTPLHF. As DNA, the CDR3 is TGTGCCAGCAGCCTCGGGCCCCATGGAACACCCCTCCACTTT.

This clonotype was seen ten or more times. CDR3 nucleotides: TGCAGTGCTACAGGGCGGGGTCTATCCGAGCAGTACTTC. Amino acid sequence: CSATGRGLSEQYF. The chain uses TRBV20-1 and TRBJ2-7; TRBD2 might be the D (6 bases). The CDR3 is made up of 13 amino acids. The V end lost 4 bases, the J end lost 6 bases, and 16 bases lay between the germline ends. Germline V gene data show CDR1 as DFQATT and CDR2 as SNEGSKA (reference sequence).

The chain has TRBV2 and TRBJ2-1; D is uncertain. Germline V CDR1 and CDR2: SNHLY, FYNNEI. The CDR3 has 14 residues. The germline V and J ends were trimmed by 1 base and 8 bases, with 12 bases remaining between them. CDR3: CASSEGRAGDEQFF. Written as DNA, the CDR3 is TGTGCCAGCAGTGAAGGAAGGGCAGGCGATGAGCAGTTCTTC.

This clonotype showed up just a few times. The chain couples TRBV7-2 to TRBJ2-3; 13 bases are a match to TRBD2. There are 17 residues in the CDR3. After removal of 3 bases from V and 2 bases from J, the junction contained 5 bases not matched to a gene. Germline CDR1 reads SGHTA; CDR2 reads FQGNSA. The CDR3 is CASSLEGTSGVTDTQYF. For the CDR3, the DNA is TGTGCCAGCAGCTTGGAGGGGACTAGCGGGGTCACAGATACGCAGTATTTT.

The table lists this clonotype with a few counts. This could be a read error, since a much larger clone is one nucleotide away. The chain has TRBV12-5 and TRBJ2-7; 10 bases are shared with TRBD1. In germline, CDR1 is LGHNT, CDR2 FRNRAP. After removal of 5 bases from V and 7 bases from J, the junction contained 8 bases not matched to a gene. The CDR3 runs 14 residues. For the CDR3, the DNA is TGTGCTAGTGGTCCCAGACAGGGGGCGCGGGAGCAGTACTTC. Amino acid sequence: CASGPRQGAREQYF.

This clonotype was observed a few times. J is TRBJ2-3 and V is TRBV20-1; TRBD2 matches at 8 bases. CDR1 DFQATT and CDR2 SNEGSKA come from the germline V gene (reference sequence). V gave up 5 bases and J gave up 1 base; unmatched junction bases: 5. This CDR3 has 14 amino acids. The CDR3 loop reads CSAGRAGGTDTQYF. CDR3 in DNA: TGCAGTGCTGGACGAGCGGGAGGCACAGATACGCAGTATTTT.

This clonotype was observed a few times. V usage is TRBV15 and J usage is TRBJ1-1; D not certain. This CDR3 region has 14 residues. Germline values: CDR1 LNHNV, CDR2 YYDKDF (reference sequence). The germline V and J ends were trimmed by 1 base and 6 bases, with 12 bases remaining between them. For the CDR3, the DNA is TGTGCCACCAGCAGAGGGGTCAGGTTTGCTGAAGCTTTCTTT. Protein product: CATSRGVRFAEAFF.

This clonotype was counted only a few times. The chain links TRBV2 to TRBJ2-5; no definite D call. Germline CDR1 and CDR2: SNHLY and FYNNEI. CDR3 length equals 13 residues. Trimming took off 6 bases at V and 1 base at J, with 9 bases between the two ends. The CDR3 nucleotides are TGTGCCAGCAGGATAGACGGCCAAGAGACCCAGTACTTC. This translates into CASRIDGQETQYF.

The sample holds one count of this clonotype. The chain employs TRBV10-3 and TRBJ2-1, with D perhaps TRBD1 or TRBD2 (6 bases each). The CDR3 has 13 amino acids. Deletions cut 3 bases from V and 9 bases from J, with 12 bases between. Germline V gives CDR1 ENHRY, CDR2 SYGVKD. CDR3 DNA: TGTGCCATCAGTGAAGGGGGGAGCCGTGAGCAGTTCTTC. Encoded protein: CAISEGGSREQFF.

The chain's CDR3 is CASSPGLAGGPMIADTQYF. CDR3 sequence (DNA): TGTGCCAGCAGCCCCGGACTAGCGGGGGGGCCGATGATTGCAGATACGCAGTATTTT. The V gene is TRBV3-1, the J gene TRBJ2-3; 15 bases are shared with TRBD2. The CDR3 is 19 residues long. Trimming removed 4 bases from V and 4 bases from J; junction bases left unmatched: 12. Germline V gives CDR1 LGHDT, CDR2 YNNKEL (reference sequence).